Detailed here is one T cell receptor (beta chain). Its specificity is unknown. With 7 bases clipped from V and 2 bases from J, the junction kept 4 bases outside the gene matches. The CDR3 covers 14 residues. Germline V CDR1 and CDR2: SEHNR, FQNEAQ (reference sequence). The protocol was immunoSEQ multiplex PCR, while the TCRdb copy is restricted to in-frame clones and leaves out a portion. The data show around 88,000 clones, around 93% seen once. This sample was taken from a study of graft-versus-host responses after intestinal transplantation. Study overall: All recipients were given anti-thymocyte globulin induction, and tacrolimus and steroids were then administered for approximately 3 years.

Study results and limitations: Recipient marrow harbored GvH clones, some of which surfaced first in ileum or blood.

V gene TRBV7-9 combines with J gene TRBJ2-1; 8 nucleotides line up with TRBD2. The receptor was isolated from a human donor who was the organ donor for an intestinal transplant. Specimen: unstimulated CD8+ T cells sorted from spleen or lymph node cells, collected before transplant. For the CDR3, the DNA is TGTGCCAGCACCCGGGGGGGACCCTACAATGAGCAGTTCTTC. It specifies CASTRGGPYNEQFF.